Below, 9 T cell receptor beta chains from the same sample are listed, as sequenced in a study of T cell responses to AZD1222 COVID-19 vaccine (dated by TCRdb to about 2021). Read against the paper, the sample's time point label means: baseline before first vaccination. The library came from the immunoSEQ multiplex PCR assay. Held by TCRdb, this immuneACCESS table contains in-frame sequences only and omits some clones. Under half of the omission traces to an unresolved V gene where checked; the cause of the rest is unknown. In all, the sample holds some 120,000 clones, and around nine tenths of those were seen once. The top ten hold around 2.8% of the sample. The material was peripheral blood, obtained on day 0 of AZD1222 vaccination. The receptors were sampled from an adult in good health.

The J gene is TRBJ2-7, the V gene TRBV27, with 9 bases that match TRBD2. The CDR3 extends over 16 amino acids. V was clipped by 6 bases and J by 4 bases; unmatched bases: 13. The germline V gene encodes CDR1 MNHEY and CDR2 SMNVEV (reference sequence). CDR3 in DNA: TGTGCCAGCAGAACCTTCGTCGGGGCGGGAGGGTACGAGCAGTACTTC. Its protein is CASRTFVGAGGYEQYF.

V gene TRBV13 combines with J gene TRBJ2-7; 9 bases are a match to TRBD2. Trimming removed 2 bases from V and 7 bases from J; junction bases left unmatched: 9. Germline CDR1 PRHDT, CDR2 FYEKMQ (reference sequence). The CDR3 contains 15 residues. The CDR3 DNA reads as TGTGCCAGCAGCTTACGGCTAGCGGGGCCTGGGGAGCAGTACTTC. Translated: CASSLRLAGPGEQYF. Using reference TRBV13 and TRBJ2-7 for the parts outside the CDR3, the full variable domain is AAGVIQSPRHLIKEKRETATLKCYPIPRHDTVYWYQQGPGQDPQFLISFYEKMQSDKGSIPDRFSAQQFSDYHSELNMSSLELGDSALYFCASSLRLAGPGEQYFGPGTRLTVT.

The V and J genes are TRBV24-1 and TRBJ1-4, with 9 nucleotides matching TRBD1. CDR3 length: 15 amino acids. With V trimmed by 4 bases and J by 10 bases, 9 bases remained unmatched. Per the germline V gene, CDR1 is KGHDR and CDR2 is SFDVKD. The CDR3 bases are TGTGCCACCAGTGACCCCGGGACAGGGATCGGAAAACTGTTTTTT. Translation gives CATSDPGTGIGKLFF.

This clone has just one count. The chain links TRBV19 to TRBJ2-2; D is possibly TRBD2 (5 bases). The CDR3 covers 13 residues. The ends were cut back, 8 bases at V and 0 bases at J, with 7 bases in the middle. The germline V gene has CDR1 LNHDA and CDR2 SQIVND (reference sequence). The CDR3 protein is CASRRSNTGELFF. The CDR3 coding sequence is TGTGCCAGTCGGAGGTCGAACACCGGGGAGCTGTTTTTT.

The count of this clone is one. V usage is TRBV4-1 and J usage is TRBJ2-2, with TRBD1 matching over 8 bases. This CDR3 has 15 amino acids. Germline trimming cut 1 base from V and 4 bases from J; bases unmatched to any gene: 2. The V gene's germline CDR1 is MGHRA and CDR2 YSYEKL. CDR3 DNA sequence: TGCGCCAGCAGCCAAGTAACAGGGGGCACCGGGGAGCTGTTTTTT. As protein: CASSQVTGGTGELFF.

This clone was detected only once. The rearrangement joins TRBV10-3 to TRBJ2-7, with 13 bases identical to TRBD2. J was trimmed by 7 bases and V by 6 bases; bases with no gene match: 6. The CDR3 has 14 amino acids. The germline V gene encodes CDR1 ENHRY and CDR2 SYGVKD. The CDR3 DNA sequence: TGTGCCATCAGCCGGACTAGCGGGAGACAAGAGCAGTACTTC. Encoded protein: CAISRTSGRQEQYF.

V usage is TRBV6-5 and J usage is TRBJ2-7, with D perhaps assigned TRBD1 or TRBD2 (6 bases each). V lost 8 bases and J 0 bases, leaving 14 bases between the germline ends. From germline, CDR1 is MNHEY and CDR2 SVGAGI. The CDR3 is 14 residues long. In nucleotides, the CDR3 is TGTGCCAGCTCCCTAGGGGGGACCTCCTACGAGCAGTACTTC. This encodes CASSLGGTSYEQYF.

V usage is TRBV7-2 and J usage is TRBJ2-2; D is possibly TRBD2 (6 bases). Germline V gene sequence: CDR1 SGHTA, CDR2 FQGNSA. This CDR3 has 14 amino acids. V lost 3 bases to trimming and J lost 5 bases, with 10 bases between them. The CDR3 region has the DNA TGTGCCAGCAGCTTCCAGAGCGGGACCGGGGAGCTGTTTTTT. Translation gives CASSFQSGTGELFF.

The chain is built from TRBV20-1 and TRBJ2-7; no firm D call. Trimming removed 1 base at V and 9 bases at J, with 10 bases between. This CDR3 region has 11 residues. Germline CDR1 and CDR2: DFQATT and SNEGSKA (reference sequence). The CDR3 region has the DNA TGCAGTGCTAGAGTTGTTGAAGGGCAGTACTTC. It translates to CSARVVEGQYF.